These T cell receptor beta chains were read from a single sample in a study of shared clonotypes between healthy human individuals. Produced via immunoSEQ multiplex PCR; TCRdb's table is partial and in-frame only. The table has about 2 million clones, roughly 94% seen once; the top ten hold roughly 0.13%. The specimen sequenced was naive CD4+ T cells sorted from blood. These receptors were collected from a man younger than 30 in good health. Both conserved end residues are part of each CDR3. D genes are given only for firm matches. The size entry is marked missing in some rows and otherwise reads once, few, many or a size class.

cdr3_nt cdr3_aa v_call d_call j_call clone_size
TGTGCCAGCAGCCCCCACAGGGGTCGCTCTGGAAACACCATATATTTT CASSPHRGRSGNTIYF TRBV7-2 TRBD1 TRBJ1-3 -
TGTGCCAGCAGTGATCATAGCGGGAGTCGGGAGACCCAGTACTTC CASSDHSGSRETQYF TRBV2 TRBD2 TRBJ2-5 -
TGTGCTGGTTGGTGGGGGCGTGCTAAGGACTACGAGCAGTACTTC CAGWWGRAKDYEQYF TRBV7-3 - TRBJ2-7 -
TGCGCCAGCAGCCTTCTCCAGGGTGGCGGCTACACCTTC CASSLLQGGGYTF TRBV5-1 - TRBJ1-2 -
TGTGCCAGCAGTTTATCACAGGCGAACACCGGGGAGCTGTTTTTT CASSLSQANTGELFF TRBV28 - TRBJ2-2 -
TGTGCCAGCAGAAGACATAACACTGAAGCTTTCTTT CASRRHNTEAFF TRBV28 - TRBJ1-1 -
TGTGCCAGCAGCCAAGATCCTTCCGGGGGGATAGCAGATACGCAGTATTTT CASSQDPSGGIADTQYF TRBV4-2 TRBD2 TRBJ2-3 -
TGTGCCAGCAGTCCAGTTGACAGCTATGGCTACACCTTC CASSPVDSYGYTF TRBV6-6 - TRBJ1-2 -
TGCGCCAGCAGTGATCGCCGGGACACGGGCCACCAGTTCTTC CASSDRRDTGHQFF TRBV10-1 - TRBJ2-1 -
TGTGCCAGCAGTGATTGGACAGGGGAAAATTCACCCCTCCACTTT CASSDWTGENSPLHF TRBV2 TRBD1 TRBJ1-6 -
TGTGCCAGCAGCTTACCCGGACTGCAAGAAGCTTTCTTT CASSLPGLQEAFF TRBV7-6 - TRBJ1-1 many
TGTGCCAGCAGCTTAGGGCCGGGTGCTGGCGGCTATGGCTACACCTTC CASSLGPGAGGYGYTF TRBV5-5 - TRBJ1-2 -
TGTGCCAGCAGCTTAGCGGGTGAGCAGTACTTC CASSLAGEQYF TRBV7-9 - TRBJ2-7 few
TGTGCCAGCAGCGTCTATTCCCAGTTGATCGATACGCAGTATTTT CASSVYSQLIDTQYF TRBV7-9 - TRBJ2-3 -
TGTGCCAGCAGCTTTGGACTAGCGGCCTACAATGAGCAGTTCTTC CASSFGLAAYNEQFF TRBV11-3 TRBD2 TRBJ2-1 -
TGTGCCAGCAGTTTGTACTACTCCTACGAGCAGTACTTC CASSLYYSYEQYF TRBV27 - TRBJ2-7 -
TGTGCCAGCAGCCTCTCTGTGGGGAGTCATCGTTTGGGGTCCTCCGTCTCTGGAAACACCATATATTTT CASSLSVGSHRLGSSVSGNTIYF TRBV9 - TRBJ1-3 -
TGTGCCAGCAGCCCTAGGACTAGCGGGAGCAGAGCCTACGAGCAGTACTTC CASSPRTSGSRAYEQYF TRBV7-8 TRBD2 TRBJ2-7 -
TGTGCCAGCAGCTCCCTTGTACGACAGGGATCCTACGAGCAGTACTTC CASSSLVRQGSYEQYF TRBV5-4 TRBD1 TRBJ2-7 -
TGTGCCAGCAGTTGGACAACAGGGGAGATCGGGGAGCTGTTTTTT CASSWTTGEIGELFF TRBV6-5 TRBD1 TRBJ2-2 -
TGTGCCTGGAGTGGGGGAGGGGGACTTATATCCTACGAGCAGTACTTC CAWSGGGGLISYEQYF TRBV30 - TRBJ2-7 -
TGTGCCAGCAAACCAGGCTCCCAAAGCTCCTACGAGCAGTACTTC CASKPGSQSSYEQYF TRBV6-1 - TRBJ2-7 -
TGTGCCTGGAGTGATTCGGGGCACAAACTGTTTTTT CAWSDSGHKLFF TRBV30 - TRBJ1-4 -
TGTGCCAGCAGTGAGGACAGGGTTGGCGAGCAGTACTTC CASSEDRVGEQYF TRBV6-1 TRBD1 TRBJ2-7 once
TGCGCCAGCAGCTCCCCTGTGGGCTCCTACGAGCAGTACTTC CASSSPVGSYEQYF TRBV5-1 - TRBJ2-7 once